This T cell receptor beta chain was documented in a study of tumor-infiltrating lymphocytes in primary liver carcinoma (dated by TCRdb to 2016 to 2017). About the full investigation: Between November 2015 and March 2016, about 5 patients in China with histopathologically diagnosed primary liver carcinoma had surgical resection. Of the five patients, three men and two women aged 30 to 69 years, four had hepatocellular carcinoma and one had combined HCC and intrahepatic cholangiocarcinoma. The five patients had tumors of stage T1-T3 N0M0, with maximum diameters ranging from 4.2 to 10 cm. Roughly 3.5 to 7.5 million productive TCRbeta reads were obtained per sample, and no significant difference in read depth was found between tissue types. The study combined TCRbeta repertoire sequencing, expression microarrays and whole-exome sequencing across five regions of each liver tumor, with adjacent normal tissue and blood. A total of about 35 specimens from 5 patients underwent TCRbeta repertoire sequencing, comprising some 25 tumor regions, 5 adjacent noncancerous liver tissues and 5 peripheral blood samples. High reproducibility was observed for the technical replicate repertoires, with mean shared-clone rates roughly 0.92 and correlation coefficients above 0.95.

Counted from cysteine to phenylalanine, this CDR3 has 11 amino acids. Only the CDR3 portion is preserved as DNA: 33 bases, with reading frame beginning at the first base. The germline V gene encodes CDR1 SGHAT and CDR2 FQNNGV. What the work shows at the level of the full study, not this receptor alone: Because only the TCR beta chain was sequenced and unpaired alpha chains were not captured, true repertoire diversity is likely underestimated. Repertoire overlap was higher between tumor regions (mean about 35%) than tumor-adjacent (around 17%) or tumor-blood (approximately 15%) pairs, consistent with antigen-driven expansion. The top 250 clones accounted for a significantly greater share of the repertoire in tumors than in blood (p = 0.039). Bulk unsorted samples precluded comparing CD4+ and CD8+ T cell repertoires. The study included only five patients, and the authors note findings should be validated in a larger study.

For this clonotype: The specificity of this receptor is unknown. At one of its ends the junction is not consistent with the germline gene, which may arise from a read error.

TCRbeta-specific cDNA was reverse-transcribed from 500 ng total RNA using a constant-region primer and ProtoScript II reverse transcriptase. Construction of the TCRbeta libraries relied on three nested rounds of multiplex PCR, following a slightly modified ARM-PCR procedure. Each of the first two PCR rounds ran for 9 to 11 cycles using multiplex TRBV1-TRBV30 forward primers together with a Cbeta reverse primer. Sample barcodes and Illumina adapters were added in a final 25-cycle PCR using Deep VentR polymerase. Before sequencing, amplicons of 200-500 bp were gel-purified using a QIAquick gel extraction kit. An Illumina HiSeq 2500 was used to sequence the TCRbeta amplicons, generating 250-bp paired-end reads. In the authors' own workflow: Trimmomatic v0.33 was used to quality-trim the reads, and FLASH v1.2.11 was used to merge paired reads so that full CDR3 sequences could be recovered. V, D and J germline segments were assigned to the rearranged TCRbeta sequences by MiGEC v1.2.1b. VDJtools v1.0.0 computed clonotype statistics and Shannon-Wiener diversity indices. Except for diversity analysis, only the 250 most abundant clonotypes of each sample were used in subsequent analyses to reduce sampling bias. The public reads were quality trimmed at Q25 with fastp and then assembled into clones with MiXCR by TCRdb, keeping productive beta chains. Every distinct CDR3 protein forms one entry, paired with its most common genes and DNA. TCRdb's processing, not the authors' own work, is the source of the V and J calls. For this sample there are about 310,000 distinct CDR3 sequences; less than 75% appear just once. The top ten hold around 9.5% of the sample.

TRIzol reagent was used to extract blood RNA from unsorted whole blood, while the DNeasy Blood & Tissue kit provided the germline DNA. At the time of sampling, the patients were treatment-naive and had chronic HBV infection. Before surgery, four milliliters of peripheral blood were collected into K2EDTA tubes. The TCR was taken from a man aged 40-49 years with primary liver carcinoma and hepatitis B virus infection. The V gene is TRBV11-2 and the J gene is TRBJ1-1; the D gene cannot be resolved reliably. Sequenced sample: peripheral blood. The nucleotide sequence reads as follows: TGTGCCAGCAGCCTGGGCACTGAAGCTCTCTTT. Translated, this is CASSLGTEALF.